This record looks at one TCR beta chain sequence and its context. TCRdb fed the RT-PCR reads into MiXCR, producing one record per CDR3 protein. Among about 930 distinct CDR3 sequences listed, around 40% were seen once. The data derive from a study of patients and donors after allogeneic stem cell transplantation. Specimen: blood, either unsorted or a sorted T cell fraction (not recorded which). This TCR was recovered from a human donor who was either an allogeneic HSCT recipient or a stem cell or donor lymphocyte infusion donor (not recorded which). It is not recorded whose cells these are; they may come from a transplant donor.

The CDR3 DNA reads TGCGCCAGCAGCGACACCGGGGAGCTGTTTTTT. It specifies CASSDTGELFF. This chain uses TRBV5-1 with TRBJ2-2, with D uncertain. The CDR3 consists of 11 residues. CDR1 is SGHRS, CDR2 YFSETQ, per germline. V was pared by 4 bases and J by 3 bases, with 1 base between.